Shown below are 30 T cell receptor beta chains from a single sample sequenced in a study of long-term antiretroviral therapy in people with HIV (dated by TCRdb to 2022 to 2024). The immunoSEQ hsTCRB v3.0 assay was used at survey level resolution for TRB variable region sequencing. TCRdb carries this immuneACCESS record with in-frame sequences only. Its versions omit some clonotypes, under half of them owing to an unresolved V gene in the studies checked, with the rest unexplained. In this sample the table shows some 19,000 clones, around three quarters of which occur a single time. The leading ten clones occupy around 7% of the sample. Sequences were derived from unsorted PBMCs, sampled 2.2 years after starting antiretroviral therapy. The source of these receptors is a man aged 50-59 years with HIV.

V and J are TRBV5-1 and TRBJ2-3, with D maybe TRBD1 (6 bases). The CDR3 consists of 13 residues. Deletions cut 2 bases from V and 6 bases from J, with 10 bases between. Germline loops: CDR1 SGHRS, CDR2 YFSETQ. CDR3 nucleotides: TGCGCCAGCAGCTTCTGGGGGCGGGATACGCAGTATTTT. Protein product: CASSFWGRDTQYF. The complete variable domain, with remaining parts taken from reference TRBV5-1 and TRBJ2-3, reads KAGVTQTPRYLIKTRGQQVTLSCSPISGHRSVSWYQQTPGQGLQFLFEYFSETQRNKGNFPGRFSGRQFSNSRSEMNVSTLELGDSALYLCASSFWGRDTQYFGPGTRLTVL.

This chain joins TRBV19 and TRBJ2-2; TRBD2 matches at 11 bases. This CDR3 is built from 16 residues. Germline CDR1 is LNHDA and CDR2 is SQIVND (reference sequence). Losses at the gene ends were 1 base for V and 4 bases for J; bases not matched to a gene: 2. The CDR3 DNA reads as TGTGCCAGTAGTATAGGACTAGCGGGGCGCACCGGGGAGCTGTTTTTT. This encodes CASSIGLAGRTGELFF.

This sequence joins TRBV19 and TRBJ2-3, with 7 bases matching TRBD2. The CDR3 covers 16 residues. CDR1 is LNHDA, CDR2 SQIVND, per germline (reference sequence). Trimming removed 0 bases from V and 2 bases from J; junction bases left unmatched: 5. The CDR3 here is CASSIDSRGVTDTQYF. CDR3 coding DNA: TGTGCCAGTAGTATAGACTCTCGGGGGGTCACAGATACGCAGTATTTT.

This clone was observed a handful of times. The CDR3 sequence is CASSFAETQYF. Written as DNA, the CDR3 is TGTGCCAGCAGCTTCGCAGAGACCCAGTACTTC. The chain combines TRBV7-2 with TRBJ2-5; D is uncertain. V was cut by 3 bases and J by 4 bases, with 3 bases left in between. CDR3 length equals 11 residues. Per germline, CDR1 SGHTA and CDR2 FQGNSA.

The chain links TRBV9 to TRBJ2-7, with D hard to call. CDR1 is SGDLS, CDR2 YYNGEE, per germline. This CDR3 has 15 amino acids. V lost 0 bases, J lost 0 bases, and 10 bases lay in between. CDR3 nucleotide sequence: TGTGCCAGCAGCGTAGCGTCGACTCGCTCCTACGAGCAGTACTTC. Translation: CASSVASTRSYEQYF. Drawing the rest from reference TRBV9 and TRBJ2-7, the complete variable domain is DSGVTQTPKHLITATGQRVTLRCSPRSGDLSVYWYQQSLDQGLQFLIQYYNGEERAKGNILERFSAQQFPDLHSELNLSSLELGDSALYFCASSVASTRSYEQYFGPGTRLTVT.

The chain is built from TRBV7-2 and TRBJ2-2, with 7 bases identical to TRBD2. J gave up 5 bases and V 3 bases, and 9 bases lay outside the gene matches. The germline gives CDR1 SGHTA, CDR2 FQGNSA. This CDR3 comprises 16 residues. The CDR3 DNA sequence: TGTGCCAGCAGCTTCAAGGGAGGGCCAGGTACCGGGGAGCTGTTTTTT. Amino acid sequence: CASSFKGGPGTGELFF. The whole variable domain, filled in from reference TRBV7-2 and TRBJ2-2, reads GAGVSQSPSNKVTEKGKDVELRCDPISGHTALYWYRQSLGQGLEFLIYFQGNSAPDKSGLPSDRFSAERTGGSVSTLTIQRTQQEDSAVYLCASSFKGGPGTGELFFGEGSRLTVL.

The chain combines TRBV6-1 with TRBJ2-5; 11 bases align to TRBD1. This CDR3 has 14 residues. From germline, CDR1 is MNHNS and CDR2 SASEGT. Losses at the gene ends were 10 bases for V and 3 bases for J; bases not matched to a gene: 7. The CDR3: CATKPGQGEETQYF. Written as DNA, the CDR3 is TGTGCCACTAAACCGGGACAGGGGGAAGAGACCCAGTACTTC.

The V gene is TRBV28, the J gene TRBJ2-7, with 9 bases matching TRBD2. CDR1 and CDR2 from the germline V gene are MDHEN and SYDVKM. CDR3 length: 14 amino acids. V dropped 6 bases and J dropped 3; count of bases not matched to a gene: 6. In nucleotides, the CDR3 is TGTGCCAGCAGGGCGGGGGGGGCGCGCTACGAGCAGTACTTC. It encodes CASRAGGARYEQYF.

The rearrangement joins TRBV5-1 to TRBJ2-7; TRBD1 aligns across 8 bases. CDR1 and CDR2 from the germline V gene are SGHRS and YFSETQ. This CDR3 is built from 15 residues. V dropped 5 bases and J dropped 2; count of bases not matched to a gene: 9. The CDR3 is CASRDTPGQAYEQYF. Written as DNA, the CDR3 is TGCGCCAGCAGAGACACCCCGGGACAGGCCTACGAGCAGTACTTC.

The rearrangement uses TRBV5-1 and TRBJ1-2; D remains unclear. Germline V CDR1 and CDR2: SGHRS, YFSETQ. This CDR3 contains 15 residues. V lost 3 bases and J lost 4, with 16 bases in between. The CDR3 reads CASSSAHPLGYGYTF. The DNA of the CDR3 is TGCGCCAGCAGCTCTGCACACCCGCTCGGCTATGGCTACACCTTC.

The count of this clone is one. V usage is TRBV5-1 and J usage is TRBJ2-3, with 9 bases that match TRBD2. Germline V gives CDR1 SGHRS, CDR2 YFSETQ. Unmatched junction bases numbered 3, after V lost 2 bases and J lost 2 bases. CDR3 length: 15 residues. This CDR3 reads CASSFPSGITDTQYF. CDR3 nucleotide sequence: TGCGCCAGCAGCTTTCCTAGCGGGATCACAGATACGCAGTATTTT.

This chain links TRBV9 with TRBJ2-1, with D maybe TRBD2 (6 bases). The ends were cut back, 1 base at V and 0 bases at J, with 11 bases in the middle. The length of the CDR3 is 16 residues. The germline gives CDR1 SGDLS, CDR2 YYNGEE. This chain's CDR3 is CASSVSWRGSYNEQFF. In nucleotides, the CDR3 is TGTGCCAGCAGCGTAAGTTGGCGGGGCTCCTACAATGAGCAGTTCTTC.

V is TRBV4-3 and J is TRBJ2-3; TRBD2 agrees at 8 bases. This CDR3 is built from 16 residues. Unmatched junction bases numbered 5, after V lost 1 base and J lost 2 bases. Germline CDR1 is LGHNA and CDR2 is YSLEER. The CDR3 bases are TGCGCCAGCAGCCAAGGTCTAGCGGGCCCCACAGATACGCAGTATTTT. Translating gives CASSQGLAGPTDTQYF.

V usage is TRBV2 and J usage is TRBJ1-2; D remains ambiguous. The CDR3 consists of 16 residues. Germline CDR1 SNHLY, CDR2 FYNNEI. The ends were cut back, 6 bases at V and 4 bases at J, with 21 bases in the middle. CDR3 amino acids: CASSAETRAAPYGYTF. The CDR3 DNA follows: TGTGCCAGCAGCGCTGAAACTAGGGCAGCACCCTATGGCTACACCTTC.

The chain uses TRBV6-1 and TRBJ2-7; 8 bases fit TRBD1. With V trimmed by 0 bases and J by 9 bases, 13 bases remained unmatched. Germline CDR1 is MNHNS and CDR2 is SASEGT. This CDR3 region has 16 residues. Here the CDR3 reads CASSEAVWAGGKGQYF. CDR3 nucleotides: TGTGCCAGCAGTGAAGCCGTCTGGGCAGGGGGCAAAGGGCAGTACTTC.

The chain is built from TRBV5-5 and TRBJ1-1; 8 nucleotides align to TRBD1. The CDR3 contains 15 residues. The germline V gene has CDR1 SGHKS and CDR2 YYEKEE (reference sequence). V dropped 0 bases and J dropped 7; count of bases not matched to a gene: 8. CDR3 DNA sequence: TGTGCCAGCAGCTTGGCCGGCAGGGGGCTGGGTGAAGCTTTCTTT. It is translated as CASSLAGRGLGEAFF.

The rearrangement joins TRBV6-5 to TRBJ2-1, with 9 bases lining up with TRBD2. V was clipped by 6 bases and J by 9 bases; unmatched bases: 12. This CDR3 spans 15 amino acids. Germline CDR1 MNHEY, CDR2 SVGAGI. CDR3 sequence reads: CASSPRASGKLEQFF. The CDR3 DNA follows: TGTGCCAGCAGCCCGAGGGCTAGCGGGAAGCTTGAGCAGTTCTTC.

The chain combines TRBV9 with TRBJ2-2; a possible D gene is TRBD2 (5 bases). The V end lost 0 bases, the J end lost 1 base, and 10 bases lay between the germline ends. The CDR3 runs to 16 residues. The V gene's germline CDR1 is SGDLS and CDR2 YYNGEE. The CDR3 nucleotides are TGTGCCAGCAGCGTAGGAGCGGAAAAGAACACCGGGGAGCTGTTTTTT. The encoded protein is CASSVGAEKNTGELFF. Complete variable domain (other parts from reference TRBV9 and TRBJ2-2): DSGVTQTPKHLITATGQRVTLRCSPRSGDLSVYWYQQSLDQGLQFLIQYYNGEERAKGNILERFSAQQFPDLHSELNLSSLELGDSALYFCASSVGAEKNTGELFFGEGSRLTVL.

The chain employs TRBV9 and TRBJ2-2; D is unresolved. With 4 bases removed from V and 1 base from J, the gap between germline ends came to 20 bases. The CDR3 totals 18 residues. Germline CDR1 is SGDLS and CDR2 is YYNGEE. CDR3 nucleotide sequence: TGTGCCAGCAGCCGTTTCCGGGCCCCTTTTGGGAACACCGGGGAGCTGTTTTTT. Translating it yields CASSRFRAPFGNTGELFF.

This sequence joins TRBV19 and TRBJ2-5, with no clear D. The CDR3 spans 15 residues. Germline CDR1 reads LNHDA; CDR2 reads SQIVND (reference sequence). V was cut by 3 bases and J by 2 bases, with 13 bases left in between. CDR3 nucleotides: TGTGCCAGTAGTATTAGTAGGTCAACACAAGAGACCCAGTACTTC. Translating gives CASSISRSTQETQYF.

J is TRBJ1-6 and V is TRBV6-5; D gene ambiguous. The CDR3 loop spans 15 amino acids. V shed 4 bases and J shed 8 bases, with 15 bases lying between them. The germline gives CDR1 MNHEY, CDR2 SVGAGI. The CDR3 here is CASSSDQVPDSPLHF. In DNA, the CDR3 is TGTGCCAGCAGTTCAGACCAGGTGCCGGATTCACCCCTCCACTTT.

The J gene is TRBJ2-7, the V gene TRBV28, with D perhaps assigned TRBD1 or TRBD2 (5 bases each). The V end lost 4 bases, the J end lost 6 bases, and 10 bases lay between the germline ends. The CDR3 sequence is 12 residues long. CDR1 is MDHEN, CDR2 SYDVKM, per germline. This CDR3 reads CASSYTGLEQYF. CDR3 coding DNA: TGTGCCAGCAGTTATACGGGGCTCGAGCAGTACTTC.

The rearrangement links TRBV7-7 to TRBJ2-1, with no clear D. This CDR3 region has 15 residues. CDR1 SSHAT and CDR2 FNYEAQ come from the germline V gene (reference sequence). Trimming removed 5 bases from V and 1 base from J, with 12 bases in between. The CDR3 DNA sequence: TGTGCCAGCAGCCCTCTCTTCGGTTCCTACAATGAGCAGTTCTTC. Translating gives CASSPLFGSYNEQFF.

The chain is built from TRBV7-2 and TRBJ1-5; D unresolved. Per germline, CDR1 SGHTA and CDR2 FQGNSA. This CDR3 region has 13 residues. The V end was cut by 5 bases, the J end by 8 bases, with 13 bases between. The CDR3 DNA follows: TGTGCCAGCAGCCCTCACGGGGTCGAGCCCCAGCATTTT. Its protein product is CASSPHGVEPQHF. Supplemented by reference TRBV7-2 and TRBJ1-5, the full variable domain reads GAGVSQSPSNKVTEKGKDVELRCDPISGHTALYWYRQSLGQGLEFLIYFQGNSAPDKSGLPSDRFSAERTGGSVSTLTIQRTQQEDSAVYLCASSPHGVEPQHFGDGTRLSIL.

The chain uses TRBV2 and TRBJ1-5; maybe TRBD1 (5 bases). V was pared by 4 bases and J by 7 bases, with 14 bases between. The CDR3 extends over 14 amino acids. From germline, CDR1 is SNHLY and CDR2 FYNNEI. CDR3: CASSGREGLQPQHF. The DNA of the CDR3 is TGTGCCAGCAGTGGCAGGGAAGGGTTGCAGCCCCAGCATTTT.

V usage is TRBV5-1 and J usage is TRBJ2-2, with TRBD2 identical over 9 bases. The CDR3 is made up of 16 amino acids. The germline V gene has CDR1 SGHRS and CDR2 YFSETQ. The V and J ends lost 6 bases and 0 bases, in that order; junction bases with no gene match: 6. The CDR3 reads CASKGSGGTNTGELFF. Written as DNA, the CDR3 is TGCGCCAGCAAGGGTAGCGGGGGAACGAACACCGGGGAGCTGTTTTTT. Combining the CDR3 with reference TRBV5-1 and TRBJ2-2 gives the whole variable domain KAGVTQTPRYLIKTRGQQVTLSCSPISGHRSVSWYQQTPGQGLQFLFEYFSETQRNKGNFPGRFSGRQFSNSRSEMNVSTLELGDSALYLCASKGSGGTNTGELFFGEGSRLTVL.

In nucleotides, the CDR3 is TGTGCCAGCTCACCAGAGGTGAGGGGCACTGAAGCTTTCTTT. Encoded protein: CASSPEVRGTEAFF. The chain is built from TRBV18 and TRBJ1-1, with D perhaps TRBD1 (5 bases). This CDR3 has 14 amino acids. V was cut by 2 bases and J by 4 bases, with 11 bases left in between. Germline assignment: CDR1 KGHSH and CDR2 LQKENI.

The chain recombines TRBV7-8 with TRBJ2-7, with D unclear. This CDR3 spans 12 amino acids. Germline CDR1 SGHVS, CDR2 FQNEAQ. The V gene lost 4 bases and the J gene lost 3 bases, with 7 bases spanning the gap. The CDR3: CASSSTYYEQYF. The CDR3 DNA reads as TGTGCCAGCAGCTCTACTTACTACGAGCAGTACTTC.

The sample holds one count of this clone. This chain links TRBV5-1 with TRBJ2-1; D might be TRBD2 (6 bases). CDR1 is SGHRS, CDR2 YFSETQ, per germline. Trimming took 3 bases from V and 5 from J, leaving 21 bases between them. The CDR3 contains 17 residues. The CDR3 spells CASSWSRSGLANNEQFF. The CDR3 bases are TGCGCCAGCAGCTGGTCGAGGAGCGGGCTTGCCAACAATGAGCAGTTCTTC.

V gene TRBV5-1 combines with J gene TRBJ2-5, with 9 bases fitting TRBD2. Germline V lookup: CDR1 SGHRS, CDR2 YFSETQ. Unmatched junction bases numbered 4, after V lost 0 bases and J lost 4 bases. The CDR3 totals 15 residues. This chain's CDR3 is CASSLGGGAGETQYF. The CDR3 nucleotides read TGCGCCAGCAGCTTGGGCGGGGGGGCAGGAGAGACCCAGTACTTC.